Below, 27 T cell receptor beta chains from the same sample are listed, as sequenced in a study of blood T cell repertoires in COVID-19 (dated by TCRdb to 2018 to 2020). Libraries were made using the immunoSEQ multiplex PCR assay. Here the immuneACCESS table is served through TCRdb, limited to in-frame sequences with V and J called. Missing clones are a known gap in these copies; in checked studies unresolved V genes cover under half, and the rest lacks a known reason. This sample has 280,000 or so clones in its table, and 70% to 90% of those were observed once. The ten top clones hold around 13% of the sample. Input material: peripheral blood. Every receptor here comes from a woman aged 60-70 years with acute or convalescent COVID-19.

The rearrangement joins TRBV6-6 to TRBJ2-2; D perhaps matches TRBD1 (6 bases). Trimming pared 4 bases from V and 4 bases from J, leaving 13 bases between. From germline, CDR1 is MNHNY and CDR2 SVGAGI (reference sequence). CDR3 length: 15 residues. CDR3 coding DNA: TGTGCCAGCAGTTCCCGGACAGAGCTCACCGGGGAGCTGTTTTTT. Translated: CASSSRTELTGELFF.

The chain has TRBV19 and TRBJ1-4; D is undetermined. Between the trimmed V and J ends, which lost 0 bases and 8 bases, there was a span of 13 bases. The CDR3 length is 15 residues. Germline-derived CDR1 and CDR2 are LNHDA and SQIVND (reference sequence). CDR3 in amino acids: CASSIEGRREEKLFF. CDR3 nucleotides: TGTGCCAGTAGTATAGAAGGCCGTCGGGAGGAAAAACTGTTTTTT. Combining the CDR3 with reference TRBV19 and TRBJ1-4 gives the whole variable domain DGGITQSPKYLFRKEGQNVTLSCEQNLNHDAMYWYRQDPGQGLRLIYYSQIVNDFQKGDIAEGYSVSREKKESFPLTVTSAQKNPTAFYLCASSIEGRREEKLFFGSGTQLSVL.

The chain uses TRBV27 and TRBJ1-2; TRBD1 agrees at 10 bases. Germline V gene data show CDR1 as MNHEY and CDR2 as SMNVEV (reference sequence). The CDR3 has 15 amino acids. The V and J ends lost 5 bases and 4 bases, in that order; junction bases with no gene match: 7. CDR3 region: CASSPGTGVSYGYTF. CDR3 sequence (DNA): TGTGCCAGCAGTCCCGGGACAGGGGTTAGCTATGGCTACACCTTC.

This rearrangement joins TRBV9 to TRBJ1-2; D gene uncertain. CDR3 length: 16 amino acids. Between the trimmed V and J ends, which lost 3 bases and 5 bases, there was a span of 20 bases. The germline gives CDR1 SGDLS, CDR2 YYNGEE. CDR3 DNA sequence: TGTGCCAGCAGCGAAGGTGGAGAAGGCCCGTTTTATGGCTACACCTTC. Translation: CASSEGGEGPFYGYTF.

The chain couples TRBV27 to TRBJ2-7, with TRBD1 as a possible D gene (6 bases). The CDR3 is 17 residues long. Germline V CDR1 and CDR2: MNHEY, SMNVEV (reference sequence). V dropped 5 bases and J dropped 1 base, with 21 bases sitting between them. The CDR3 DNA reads TGTGCCAGCAGTATTAATACCCGAGGACAGATATCCTACGAGCAGTACTTC. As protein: CASSINTRGQISYEQYF.

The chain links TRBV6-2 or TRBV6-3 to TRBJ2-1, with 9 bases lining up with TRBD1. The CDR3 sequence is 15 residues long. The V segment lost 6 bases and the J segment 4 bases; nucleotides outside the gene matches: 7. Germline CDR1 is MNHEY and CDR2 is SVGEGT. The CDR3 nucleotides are TGTGCCAGCAGCTGGGGACAGGGAAGGTACAATGAGCAGTTCTTC. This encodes CASSWGQGRYNEQFF.

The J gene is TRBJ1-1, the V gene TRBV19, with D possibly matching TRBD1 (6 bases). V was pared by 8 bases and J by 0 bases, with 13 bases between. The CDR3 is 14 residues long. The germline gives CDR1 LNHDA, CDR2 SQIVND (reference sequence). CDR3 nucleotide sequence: TGTGCCAGTGTCCACAGGGTATTGAACACTGAAGCTTTCTTT. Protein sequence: CASVHRVLNTEAFF. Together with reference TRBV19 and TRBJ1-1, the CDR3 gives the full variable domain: DGGITQSPKYLFRKEGQNVTLSCEQNLNHDAMYWYRQDPGQGLRLIYYSQIVNDFQKGDIAEGYSVSREKKESFPLTVTSAQKNPTAFYLCASVHRVLNTEAFFGQGTRLTVV.

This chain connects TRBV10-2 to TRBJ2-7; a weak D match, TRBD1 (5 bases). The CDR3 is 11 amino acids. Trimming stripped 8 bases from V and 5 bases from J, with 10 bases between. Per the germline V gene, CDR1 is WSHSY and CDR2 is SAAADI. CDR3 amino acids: CASRRADEQYF. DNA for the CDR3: TGCGCCAGCCGCAGGGCGGACGAGCAGTACTTC.

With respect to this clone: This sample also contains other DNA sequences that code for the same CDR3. The CDR3 coding sequence is TGTGCCAGCAGTTCCCCGGGGAGAGAGCAGTACTTC. Its translation: CASSSPGREQYF. This sequence joins TRBV28 and TRBJ2-7, with a possible D match to TRBD2 (5 bases). The CDR3 totals 12 residues. The germline V gene has CDR1 MDHEN and CDR2 SYDVKM. Trimming took off 4 bases at V and 7 bases at J, with 11 bases between the two ends.

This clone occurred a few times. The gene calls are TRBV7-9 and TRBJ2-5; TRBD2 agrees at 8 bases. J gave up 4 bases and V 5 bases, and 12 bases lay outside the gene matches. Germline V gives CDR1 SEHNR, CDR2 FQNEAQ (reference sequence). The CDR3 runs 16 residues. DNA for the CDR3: TGTGCCAGCAGCATCTGGACTAGCTTGAAGGGAGAGACCCAGTACTTC. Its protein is CASSIWTSLKGETQYF.

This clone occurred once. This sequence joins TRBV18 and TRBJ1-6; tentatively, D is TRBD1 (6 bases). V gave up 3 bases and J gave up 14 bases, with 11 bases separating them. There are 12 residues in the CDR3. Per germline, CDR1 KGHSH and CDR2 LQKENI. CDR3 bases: TGTGCCAGCTCACCCGACAGGAGTTCCCTCCACTTT. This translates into CASSPDRSSLHF.

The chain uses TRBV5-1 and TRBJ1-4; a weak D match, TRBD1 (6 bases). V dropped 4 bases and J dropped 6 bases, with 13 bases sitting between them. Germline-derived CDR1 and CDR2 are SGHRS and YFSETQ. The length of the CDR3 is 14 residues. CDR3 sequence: CASSLDRTDEKLFF. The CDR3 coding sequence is TGCGCCAGCAGCCTGGACAGAACAGATGAAAAACTGTTTTTT.

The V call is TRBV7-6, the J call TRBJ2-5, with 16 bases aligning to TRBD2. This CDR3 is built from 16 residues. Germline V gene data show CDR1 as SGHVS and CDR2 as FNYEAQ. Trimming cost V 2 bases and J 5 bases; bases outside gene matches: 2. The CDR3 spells CASSLQGLAGGETQYF. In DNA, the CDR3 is TGTGCCAGCAGCTTACAGGGACTAGCGGGGGGGGAGACCCAGTACTTC.

The CDR3 DNA reads as TGTGCCAGCAGTGAAGCCTGGGACACACGCACAGATACGCAGTATTTT. This encodes CASSEAWDTRTDTQYF. This rearrangement joins TRBV6-1 to TRBJ2-3, with D maybe TRBD1 (6 bases). The CDR3 totals 16 residues. Germline V gene data show CDR1 as MNHNS and CDR2 as SASEGT. V dropped 0 bases and J dropped 1 base, with 11 bases sitting between them.

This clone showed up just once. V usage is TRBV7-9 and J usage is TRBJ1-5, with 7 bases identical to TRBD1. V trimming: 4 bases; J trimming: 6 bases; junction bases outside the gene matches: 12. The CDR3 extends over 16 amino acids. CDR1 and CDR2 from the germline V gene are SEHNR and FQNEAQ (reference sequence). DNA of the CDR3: TGTGCCAGCAGCTCGGCGACAGGGTCTTTGGGTCAGCCCCAGCATTTT. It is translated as CASSSATGSLGQPQHF. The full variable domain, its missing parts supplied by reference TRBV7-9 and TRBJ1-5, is DTGVSQNPRHKITKRGQNVTFRCDPISEHNRLYWYRQTLGQGPEFLTYFQNEAQLEKSRLLSDRFSAERPKGSFSTLEIQRTEQGDSAMYLCASSSATGSLGQPQHFGDGTRLSIL.

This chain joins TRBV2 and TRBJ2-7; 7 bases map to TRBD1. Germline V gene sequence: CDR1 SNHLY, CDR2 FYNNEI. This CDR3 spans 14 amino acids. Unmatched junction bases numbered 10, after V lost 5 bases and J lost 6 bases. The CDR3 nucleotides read TGTGCCAGCAGTTTACAGGGGACGAGGGGCGAGCAGTACTTC. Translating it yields CASSLQGTRGEQYF.

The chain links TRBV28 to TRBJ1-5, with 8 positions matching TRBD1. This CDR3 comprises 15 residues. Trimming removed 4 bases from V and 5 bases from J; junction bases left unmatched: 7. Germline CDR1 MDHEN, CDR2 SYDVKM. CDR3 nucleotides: TGTGCCAGCAGTTCCCGACAGGGGAGGGATCAGCCCCAGCATTTT. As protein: CASSSRQGRDQPQHF.

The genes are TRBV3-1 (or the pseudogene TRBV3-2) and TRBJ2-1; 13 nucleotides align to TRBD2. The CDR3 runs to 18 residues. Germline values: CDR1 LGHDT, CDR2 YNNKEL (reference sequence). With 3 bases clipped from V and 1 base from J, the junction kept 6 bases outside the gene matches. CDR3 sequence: CASSQRTSGGTSYNEQFF. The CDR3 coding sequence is TGTGCCAGCAGCCAGCGGACTAGCGGGGGAACTTCCTACAATGAGCAGTTCTTC.

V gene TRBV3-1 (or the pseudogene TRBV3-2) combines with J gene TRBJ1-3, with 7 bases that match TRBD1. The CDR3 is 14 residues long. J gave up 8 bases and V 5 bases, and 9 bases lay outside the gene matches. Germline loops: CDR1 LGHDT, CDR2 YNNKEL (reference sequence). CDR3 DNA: TGTGCCAGCAGCGTAGGGACAGTCGTCCACACCATATATTTT. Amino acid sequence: CASSVGTVVHTIYF.

This chain's CDR3 is CASSLQGNEQFF. In nucleotides, the CDR3 is TGCGCCAGCAGCTTACAGGGGAATGAGCAGTTCTTC. The chain combines TRBV5-1 with TRBJ2-1; 7 bases are shared with TRBD1. The CDR3 runs to 12 residues. With V trimmed by 2 bases and J by 7 bases, 0 bases remained unmatched. Germline CDR1 SGHRS, CDR2 YFSETQ.

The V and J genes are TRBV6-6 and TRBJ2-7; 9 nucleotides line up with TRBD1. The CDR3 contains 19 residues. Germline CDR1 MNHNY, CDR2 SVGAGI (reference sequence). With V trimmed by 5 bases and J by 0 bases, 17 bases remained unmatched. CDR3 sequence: CASSRATPGTGYASYEQYF. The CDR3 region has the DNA TGTGCCAGCAGTCGAGCTACCCCCGGGACAGGGTACGCCTCCTACGAGCAGTACTTC.

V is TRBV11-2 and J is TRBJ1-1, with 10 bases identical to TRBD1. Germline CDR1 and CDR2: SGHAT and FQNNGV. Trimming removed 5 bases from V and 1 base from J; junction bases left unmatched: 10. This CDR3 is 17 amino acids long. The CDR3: CASSRTGTGVGNTEAFF. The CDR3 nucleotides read TGTGCCAGCAGCCGAACCGGGACAGGGGTAGGGAACACTGAAGCTTTCTTT.

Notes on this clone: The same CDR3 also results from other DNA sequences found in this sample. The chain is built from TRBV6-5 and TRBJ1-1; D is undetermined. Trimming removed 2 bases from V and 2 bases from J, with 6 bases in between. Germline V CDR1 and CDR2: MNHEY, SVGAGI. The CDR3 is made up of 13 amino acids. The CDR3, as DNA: TGTGCCAGCAGTTACCGTTTAAACACTGAAGCTTTCTTT. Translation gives CASSYRLNTEAFF.

CDR3: CASSLGGWRLAPQTDEQFF. CDR3 nucleotide sequence: TGTGCCAGCAGCTTAGGAGGGTGGCGACTAGCCCCCCAGACCGATGAGCAGTTCTTC. The V call is TRBV11-2, the J call TRBJ2-1; 7 bases are a match to TRBD2. From germline, CDR1 is SGHAT and CDR2 FQNNGV. V was pared by 1 base and J by 8 bases, with 20 bases of the junction left unmatched. This CDR3 has 19 amino acids.

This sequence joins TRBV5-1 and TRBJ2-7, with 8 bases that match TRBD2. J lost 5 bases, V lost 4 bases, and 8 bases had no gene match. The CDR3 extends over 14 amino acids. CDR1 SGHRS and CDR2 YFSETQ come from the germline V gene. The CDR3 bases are TGCGCCAGCAGCCAACTAGCGGACAGCCACGAGCAGTACTTC. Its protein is CASSQLADSHEQYF.

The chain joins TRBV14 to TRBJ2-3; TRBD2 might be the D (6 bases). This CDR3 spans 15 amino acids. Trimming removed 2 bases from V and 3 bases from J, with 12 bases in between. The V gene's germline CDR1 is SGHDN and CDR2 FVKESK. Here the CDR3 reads CASSQWGGNTDTQYF. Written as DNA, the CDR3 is TGTGCCAGCAGCCAATGGGGCGGGAATACAGATACGCAGTATTTT. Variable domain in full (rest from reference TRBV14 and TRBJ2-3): EAGVTQFPSHSVIEKGQTVTLRCDPISGHDNLYWYRRVMGKEIKFLLHFVKESKQDESGMPNNRFLAERTGGTYSTLKVQPAELEDSGVYFCASSQWGGNTDTQYFGPGTRLTVL.

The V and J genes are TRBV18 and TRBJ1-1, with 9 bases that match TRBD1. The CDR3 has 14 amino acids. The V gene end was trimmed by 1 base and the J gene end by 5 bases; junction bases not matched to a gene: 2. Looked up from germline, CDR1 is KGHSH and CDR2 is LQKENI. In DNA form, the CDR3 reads TGTGCCAGCTCACCACAACAGGGGGCGACTGAAGCTTTCTTT. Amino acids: CASSPQQGATEAFF.